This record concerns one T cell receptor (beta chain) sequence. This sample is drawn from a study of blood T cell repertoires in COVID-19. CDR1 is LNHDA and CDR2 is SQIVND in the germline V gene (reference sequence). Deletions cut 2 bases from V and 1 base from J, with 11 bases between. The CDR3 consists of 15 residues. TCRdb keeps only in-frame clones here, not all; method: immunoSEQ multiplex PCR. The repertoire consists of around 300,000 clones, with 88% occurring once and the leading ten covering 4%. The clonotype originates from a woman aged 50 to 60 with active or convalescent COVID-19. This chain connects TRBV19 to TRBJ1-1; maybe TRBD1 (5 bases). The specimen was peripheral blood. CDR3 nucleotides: TGTGCCAGTAGTATACTAGACAGAGCGAACACTGAAGCTTTCTTT. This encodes CASSILDRANTEAFF.